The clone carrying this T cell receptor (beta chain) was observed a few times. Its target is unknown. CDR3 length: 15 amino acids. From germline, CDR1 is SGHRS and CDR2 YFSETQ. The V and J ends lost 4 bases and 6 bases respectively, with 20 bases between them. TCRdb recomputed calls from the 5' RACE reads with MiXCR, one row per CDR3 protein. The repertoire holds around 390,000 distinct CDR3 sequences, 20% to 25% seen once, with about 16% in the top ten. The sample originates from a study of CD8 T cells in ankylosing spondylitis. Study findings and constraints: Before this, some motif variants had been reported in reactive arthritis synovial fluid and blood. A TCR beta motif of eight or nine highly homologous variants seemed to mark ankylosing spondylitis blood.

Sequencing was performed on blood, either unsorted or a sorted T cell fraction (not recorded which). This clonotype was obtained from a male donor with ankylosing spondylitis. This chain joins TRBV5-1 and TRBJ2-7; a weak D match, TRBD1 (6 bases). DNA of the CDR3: TGCGCCAGCAGCCCAACAGGGTCGGGGCACCTCGAGCAGTACTTC. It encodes CASSPTGSGHLEQYF.